Listed here are 23 T cell receptor gamma chains from one sample, sequenced in a study of Vδ1+ human thymocytes. Study outcomes and limitations: Highly polyclonal TRG and TRD repertoires with Gaussian CDR3 length distributions appeared in thymus.

RNA was extracted from the cells and then reverse transcribed. The CDR3 regions were amplified by multiplex PCR from V-gene primers to a constant-region primer. TCRdb re-called the multiplex PCR reads using CATT. Seen here are tens of thousands of gamma-chain clones, around 20% observed once, and the top ten hold about 2%. These receptors' targets are unknown. Sequencing was done on a sample of Vdelta1+ gamma-delta thymocytes from the thymus. This sample's subset: FACS-sorted CD3+ TCRalphabeta- TCRVdelta1+ TCRVdelta2- thymocytes. The receptors were gathered from a girl in the first two years of life who had congenital heart surgery.

As for this clone: This may be a read error, as it is one base from a much larger clone. The sample holds other DNA sequences that translate to the same CDR3. The chain has TRGV9 and TRGJ1 or TRGJ2. This CDR3 has 14 amino acids. Germline V lookup: CDR1 GITISATS, CDR2 ISYDGTV (reference sequence). This chain's CDR3 is CALWEVQNYYKKLF. In nucleotides, the CDR3 is TGTGCCTTGTGGGAGGTGCAGAATTATTATAAGAAACTCTTC.

To note about this clone: The sample carries other DNA sequences with the same CDR3. This chain joins TRGV9 and TRGJ1 or TRGJ2. Trimming took 5 bases from V and 10 from J; bases not matched to a gene: 2. This CDR3 has 9 residues. CDR1 is GITISATS and CDR2 is ISYDGTV in the germline V gene (reference sequence). CDR3 amino acids: CALWGKKLF. CDR3 in DNA: TGTGCCTTGTGGGGAAAGAAACTCTTT.

The chain combines TRGV2 with TRGJ1 or TRGJ2. The CDR3 runs to 13 residues. The junction had 8 bases not matched to a gene; V was cut back by 0 bases and J by 9 bases. Looked up from germline, CDR1 is EGSNGY and CDR2 is YDSYNSKV. The CDR3 sequence is CATWDGLGSKKLF. DNA for the CDR3: TGTGCCACCTGGGACGGGCTTGGGAGTAAGAAACTCTTT.

This clone has a handful of counts. Other DNA sequences from this sample encode an identical CDR3 as well. The chain carries TRGV9 and TRGJ1 or TRGJ2. The germline V gene has CDR1 GITISATS and CDR2 ISYDGTV (reference sequence). The CDR3 length is 14 residues. The V segment lost 2 bases and the J segment 0 bases; nucleotides outside the gene matches: 4. CDR3 coding DNA: TGTGCCTTGTGGGAGGCCACGAATTATTATAAGAAACTCTTT. Its translation is CALWEATNYYKKLF.

The rearrangement uses TRGV3 and TRGJ1 or TRGJ2. Looked up from germline, CDR1 is VTNTFY and CDR2 is YDVSTARD (reference sequence). The CDR3 runs 14 residues. Losses at the gene ends were 0 bases for V and 2 bases for J; bases not matched to a gene: 4. The CDR3 bases are TGTGCCACCTGGGACAGGGAGGATTATTATAAGAAACTCTTT. Amino acids: CATWDREDYYKKLF.

This clone was seen only a few times. Other DNA sequences in the same sample also yield this CDR3. The chain uses TRGV8 and TRGJP2. The CDR3 runs to 14 residues. The germline V gene encodes CDR1 VENAVY and CDR2 YDSYNSRV. The junction had 4 bases not matched to a gene; V was cut back by 1 base and J by 5 bases. This chain's CDR3 is CATWDSSSDWIKTF. The CDR3, as DNA: TGTGCCACCTGGGATAGCAGCAGTGATTGGATCAAGACGTTT.

In the case of this clone: The sample carries other DNA sequences with the same CDR3. This chain links TRGV4 with TRGJP2. This CDR3 region has 14 residues. With 1 base clipped from V and 8 bases from J, the junction kept 7 bases outside the gene matches. Germline-derived CDR1 and CDR2 are EGSTGY and YDSYTSSV. CDR3 sequence (DNA): TGTGCCACCTGGGATGGTAGTGGAGATTGGATCAAGACGTTT. Translated: CATWDGSGDWIKTF.

The rearrangement uses TRGV4 and TRGJ1 or TRGJ2. Germline assignment: CDR1 EGSTGY and CDR2 YDSYTSSV. There are 10 residues in the CDR3. The V gene end was trimmed by 7 bases and the J gene end by 8 bases; junction bases not matched to a gene: 5. CDR3 bases: TGTGCCACCTGCATCCATAAGAAACTCTTT. Translated, it gives CATCIHKKLF.

A single count supports this clone. This chain joins TRGV9 and TRGJP1. Trimming took 2 bases from V and 2 from J; bases not matched to a gene: 2. The CDR3 loop spans 14 amino acids. CDR1 and CDR2 from the germline V gene are GITISATS and ISYDGTV (reference sequence). CDR3 protein: CALWEATTGWFKIF. In DNA, the CDR3 is TGTGCCTTGTGGGAGGCGACCACTGGTTGGTTCAAGATATTT.

The V call is TRGV3, the J call TRGJ1 or TRGJ2. The trim removed 2 bases at V and 7 bases at J, leaving 11 bases unmatched. The CDR3 totals 14 residues. Germline V gives CDR1 VTNTFY, CDR2 YDVSTARD (reference sequence). The CDR3 loop is CATWDISCRYKKLF. The CDR3 nucleotides are TGTGCCACCTGGGACATCTCTTGTCGATATAAGAAACTCTTT.

V usage is TRGV9 and J usage is TRGJ1 or TRGJ2. CDR3 length equals 14 residues. After removal of 2 bases from V and 6 bases from J, the junction contained 10 bases not matched to a gene. Germline CDR1 GITISATS, CDR2 ISYDGTV (reference sequence). CDR3 region: CALWEATDGYKKLF. The CDR3 DNA follows: TGTGCCTTGTGGGAGGCGACAGACGGTTATAAGAAACTCTTT.

Concerning this clone: This CDR3 is also generated by other DNA sequences in the sample. The chain employs TRGV2 and TRGJ1 or TRGJ2. There are 13 residues in the CDR3. The trim removed 0 bases at V and 7 bases at J, leaving 6 bases unmatched. Germline lookup yields CDR1 EGSNGY and CDR2 YDSYNSKV. In DNA, the CDR3 is TGTGCCACCTGGGACGGGCCGAGCTATAAGAAACTCTTT. Translating it yields CATWDGPSYKKLF.

This clone showed up just a few times. A much larger clone sits a single nucleotide away, making a read error possible. Other DNA sequences in the sample encode the same CDR3. The genes are TRGV3 and TRGJ1 or TRGJ2. The ends lost 1 base at V and 5 bases at J; junction bases unmatched: 2. The CDR3 runs to 12 residues. Germline lookup yields CDR1 VTNTFY and CDR2 YDVSTARD (reference sequence). The CDR3 reads CATWDSNYKKLF. CDR3 bases: TGTGCCACCTGGGACAGTAATTATAAGAAACTCTTT.

This clone was seen more than once but under ten times. The V call is TRGV2, the J call TRGJP2. The CDR3 loop spans 16 amino acids. Trimming removed 0 bases from V and 1 base from J; junction bases left unmatched: 5. The germline gives CDR1 EGSNGY, CDR2 YDSYNSKV. The CDR3 DNA sequence: TGTGCCACCTGGGACGGGGGAAGTAGTAGTGATTGGATCAAGACGTTT. The encoded protein is CATWDGGSSSDWIKTF.

The gene calls are TRGV3 and TRGJP2. This CDR3 has 15 residues. Germline V gives CDR1 VTNTFY, CDR2 YDVSTARD (reference sequence). J was trimmed by 5 bases and V by 2 bases; bases with no gene match: 8. For the CDR3, the DNA is TGTGCCACCTGGGACACCGGCGGCAGTGATTGGATCAAGACGTTT. It yields the protein CATWDTGGSDWIKTF.

The chain has TRGV9 and TRGJ1 or TRGJ2. Germline V gene lookup returns CDR1 GITISATS and CDR2 ISYDGTV (reference sequence). The V gene end was trimmed by 5 bases and the J gene end by 9 bases; junction bases not matched to a gene: 7. There are 11 residues in the CDR3. The CDR3 sequence is CALWVWFKKLF. DNA for the CDR3: TGTGCCTTGTGGGTCTGGTTTAAGAAACTCTTT.

This clone has ten or more counts. The sample carries other DNA sequences with the same CDR3. This chain joins TRGV8 and TRGJ1 or TRGJ2. Germline trimming cut 3 bases from V and 8 bases from J; bases unmatched to any gene: 4. Germline V gives CDR1 VENAVY, CDR2 YDSYNSRV. The CDR3 is 11 amino acids. Here the CDR3 DNA reads TGTGCCACCTGGGATCCTCATAAGAAACTCTTT. Translating gives CATWDPHKKLF.

The gene calls are TRGV2 and TRGJP1. CDR1 EGSNGY and CDR2 YDSYNSKV come from the germline V gene. V lost 5 bases, J lost 0 bases, and 15 bases stayed unmatched. This CDR3 contains 18 residues. The CDR3 spells CATWADPQLHTTGWFKIF. The CDR3 DNA sequence: TGTGCCACCTGGGCCGACCCTCAGCTTCATACCACTGGTTGGTTCAAGATATTT.

This clone was detected only a few times. The chain uses TRGV2 and TRGJ1 or TRGJ2. Germline CDR1 and CDR2: EGSNGY and YDSYNSKV. This CDR3 comprises 15 residues. Trimming at V came to 1 base and at J to 5 bases, leaving 11 bases not matched to a gene. The CDR3 nucleotides are TGTGCCACCTGGGACGGCCCCTTTTATGATTATAAGAAACTCTTT. Translated: CATWDGPFYDYKKLF.

In this sample, this clone turned up a few times. The rearrangement links TRGV3 to TRGJ1 or TRGJ2. The germline CDR1 and CDR2 sequences are VTNTFY and YDVSTARD (reference sequence). The CDR3 runs to 15 residues. J lost 8 bases, V lost 2 bases, and 15 bases had no gene match. CDR3 in amino acids: CATWDTRAPFDKKLF. In DNA form, the CDR3 reads TGTGCCACCTGGGACACACGGGCCCCCTTCGATAAGAAACTCTTT.

This sequence joins TRGV2 and TRGJ1 or TRGJ2. The junction had 6 bases not matched to a gene; V was cut back by 1 base and J by 3 bases. CDR3 length: 14 amino acids. Looked up from germline, CDR1 is EGSNGY and CDR2 is YDSYNSKV. The CDR3 DNA sequence: TGTGCCACCTGGGACGGCTCTCCTTATTATAAGAAACTCTTT. Protein: CATWDGSPYYKKLF.

Worth noting for this clone: This same CDR3 is encoded by further DNA sequences in the sample. J is TRGJ1 or TRGJ2 and V is TRGV8. The CDR3 is 13 residues long. Trimming at V came to 0 bases and at J to 5 bases, leaving 4 bases not matched to a gene. Germline V gene sequence: CDR1 VENAVY, CDR2 YDSYNSRV. CDR3 DNA sequence: TGTGCCACCTGGGATAGGAGGAATTATAAGAAACTCTTT. Translated, it gives CATWDRRNYKKLF.

Regarding this clone: Compared with germline, one end of the junction differs, possibly owing to a read error. The chain joins TRGV9 to TRGJP2. The germline gives CDR1 GITISATS, CDR2 ISYDGTV (reference sequence). The CDR3 length is 15 residues. The chain's CDR3 is CALWEVISGDWIKTF. CDR3 nucleotides: TGTGCCTTGTGGGAGGTAATTAGTGGTGATTGGATCAAGACGTTT.